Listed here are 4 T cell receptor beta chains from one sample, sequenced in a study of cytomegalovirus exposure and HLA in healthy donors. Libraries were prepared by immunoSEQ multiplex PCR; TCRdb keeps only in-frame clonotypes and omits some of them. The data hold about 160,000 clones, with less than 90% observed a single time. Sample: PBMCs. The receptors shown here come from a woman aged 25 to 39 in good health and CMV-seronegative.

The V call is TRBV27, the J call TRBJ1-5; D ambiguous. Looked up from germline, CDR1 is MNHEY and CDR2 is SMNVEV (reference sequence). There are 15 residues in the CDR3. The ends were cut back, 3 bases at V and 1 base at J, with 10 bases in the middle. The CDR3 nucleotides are TGTGCCAGCAGTTTTTCGCAGTCAAGCAATCAGCCCCAGCATTTT. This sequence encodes CASSFSQSSNQPQHF.

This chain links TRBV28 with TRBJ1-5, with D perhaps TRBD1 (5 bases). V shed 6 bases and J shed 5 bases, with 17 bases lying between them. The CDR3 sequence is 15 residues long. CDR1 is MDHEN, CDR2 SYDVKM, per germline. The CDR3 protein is CASRSTGGVDQPQHF. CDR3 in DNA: TGTGCCAGCAGGTCCACCGGGGGGGTGGATCAGCCCCAGCATTTT. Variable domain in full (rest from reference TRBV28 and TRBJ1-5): DVKVTQSSRYLVKRTGEKVFLECVQDMDHENMFWYRQDPGLGLRLIYFSYDVKMKEKGDIPEGYSVSREKKERFSLILESASTNQTSMYLCASRSTGGVDQPQHFGDGTRLSIL.

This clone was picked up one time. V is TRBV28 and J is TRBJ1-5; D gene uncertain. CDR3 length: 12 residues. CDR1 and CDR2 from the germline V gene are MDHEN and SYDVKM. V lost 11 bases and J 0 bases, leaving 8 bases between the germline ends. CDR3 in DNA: TGTGCCTCGGAGGTTAGCAATCAGCCCCAGCATTTT. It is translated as CASEVSNQPQHF.

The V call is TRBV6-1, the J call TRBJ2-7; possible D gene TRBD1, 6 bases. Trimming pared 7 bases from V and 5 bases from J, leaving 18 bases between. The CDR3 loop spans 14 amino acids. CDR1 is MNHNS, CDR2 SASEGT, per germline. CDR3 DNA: TGTGCCAGCATTTATACAGGGAGTGCCAACGAGCAGTACTTC. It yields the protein CASIYTGSANEQYF.